Below are 27 T cell receptor beta chains sequenced from a single sample in a study of cytomegalovirus exposure and HLA in healthy donors. PCR used 60 Vbeta primers and 13 Jbeta primers. Produced via immunoSEQ multiplex PCR; TCRdb's table is partial and in-frame only. This repertoire shows 150,000 to 200,000 clones, about three quarters found once; its top ten account for roughly 0.76%. The specimen was PBMCs. The receptors stem from a female donor in good health and CMV-seronegative.

This clone was counted between two and nine times. The V call is TRBV27, the J call TRBJ1-1; D possibly corresponds to TRBD1 (5 bases). This CDR3 has 16 amino acids. CDR1 is MNHEY and CDR2 is SMNVEV in the germline V gene (reference sequence). Trimming left V 5 bases short and J 4 bases short, with 20 bases between. The CDR3 region has the DNA TGTGCCAGCAGTCCCCGACCGGGGGGAGCCGGCACTGAAGCTTTCTTT. Translation: CASSPRPGGAGTEAFF.

The chain employs TRBV2 and TRBJ2-3; 11 nucleotides agree with TRBD2. This CDR3 is built from 18 residues. The V gene's germline CDR1 is SNHLY and CDR2 FYNNEI. V lost 6 bases to trimming and J lost 5 bases; unmatched junction nucleotides: 16. In DNA, the CDR3 is TGTGCCAGCAGGGGCAACATTTATAGCGGGGGGGCGATAGATACGCAGTATTTT. Protein: CASRGNIYSGGAIDTQYF.

This clone was seen once. The J gene is TRBJ1-2, the V gene TRBV9; possibly TRBD1 for D (5 bases). There are 13 residues in the CDR3. V gave up 2 bases and J gave up 3 bases, with 8 bases separating them. Germline CDR1 SGDLS, CDR2 YYNGEE. CDR3 coding DNA: TGTGCCAGCAGCGTGCAGGGTGACTATGGCTACACCTTC. It translates to CASSVQGDYGYTF.

This rearrangement joins TRBV7-9 to TRBJ2-1; 11 bases map to TRBD2. This CDR3 spans 16 amino acids. Germline V gives CDR1 SEHNR, CDR2 FQNEAQ (reference sequence). V was clipped by 5 bases and J by 5 bases; unmatched bases: 8. CDR3 sequence: CASSPVGTSGNNEQFF. The CDR3, as DNA: TGTGCCAGCAGCCCCGTCGGGACTAGCGGAAACAATGAGCAGTTCTTC.

This chain uses TRBV11-2 with TRBJ2-7, with D hard to call. Germline V gene sequence: CDR1 SGHAT, CDR2 FQNNGV. V was clipped by 3 bases and J by 6 bases, with 12 bases between them. The length of the CDR3 is 13 residues. As DNA, the CDR3 is TGTGCCAGCAGCTTGGGCGAAGGAACCGAGCAGTACTTC. The encoded protein is CASSLGEGTEQYF.

The J gene is TRBJ2-2, the V gene TRBV12-5; 8 positions match TRBD1. Germline CDR1 reads LGHNT; CDR2 reads FRNRAP. The CDR3 sequence is 16 residues long. V dropped 2 bases and J dropped 5; count of bases not matched to a gene: 7. The CDR3 DNA is TGTGCTAGTGGTTTGCCTGGACAGGGTCGGACCGGGGAGCTGTTTTTT. Translation gives CASGLPGQGRTGELFF.

V gene TRBV28 combines with J gene TRBJ2-2; 9 bases align to TRBD2. The V gene's germline CDR1 is MDHEN and CDR2 SYDVKM. J lost 2 bases, V lost 7 bases, and 5 bases had no gene match. The CDR3 contains 15 residues. This CDR3 reads CASKRAGGNTGELFF. In DNA, the CDR3 is TGTGCCAGCAAACGAGCGGGAGGCAACACCGGGGAGCTGTTTTTT.

This clone has just a few counts. This chain connects TRBV6-4 to TRBJ2-2; no firm D call. Trimming cost V 3 bases and J 2 bases, with 13 bases left between them. Per the germline V gene, CDR1 is MRHNA and CDR2 is SNTAGT. This CDR3 is built from 16 residues. The CDR3 DNA sequence: TGTGCCAGCAGTGAAAGCCTAAATATTAACACCGGGGAGCTGTTTTTT. Its protein is CASSESLNINTGELFF.

Concerning this clone: The junction does not match germline at one end; this may be a read error. The sample holds other DNA sequences that translate to the same CDR3. V and J are TRBV5-5 and TRBJ2-7; tentative D call: TRBD1 (7 bases). The CDR3 runs to 19 residues. Germline assignment: CDR1 SGHKS and CDR2 YYEKEE (reference sequence). The CDR3 bases are TGCGCCAGCAGTCATCTGTCAGGGGGGCTAGCAGCCCGGGGCTACGAGCAGTACTTC. This sequence encodes CASSHLSGGLAARGYEQYF.

The chain carries TRBV18 and TRBJ2-1; TRBD2 matches at 8 bases. Germline V gene lookup returns CDR1 KGHSH and CDR2 LQKENI. The CDR3 consists of 14 residues. V trimming: 11 bases; J trimming: 4 bases; junction bases outside the gene matches: 10. The CDR3, as DNA: TGTGCCGGCGTGGGGACTAGGGGGTACAATGAGCAGTTCTTC. This codes for CAGVGTRGYNEQFF.

The V gene is TRBV7-9, the J gene TRBJ2-2; the D gene is possibly TRBD1 (6 bases). Germline V gives CDR1 SEHNR, CDR2 FQNEAQ (reference sequence). The CDR3 has 13 residues. The V end lost 5 bases, the J end lost 6 bases, and 10 bases lay between the germline ends. This CDR3 reads CASSTDSSGELFF. CDR3 DNA: TGTGCCAGCAGCACGGACAGTTCCGGGGAGCTGTTTTTT.

Here the CDR3 reads CASSPTTSGATDTQYF. CDR3 DNA sequence: TGTGCCAGCAGCCCGACCACTAGCGGAGCCACAGATACGCAGTATTTT. The chain combines TRBV11-3 with TRBJ2-3, with 8 nucleotides matching TRBD2. The germline CDR1 and CDR2 sequences are SGHNT and YENEEA. Losses at the gene ends were 5 bases for V and 2 bases for J; bases not matched to a gene: 9. The CDR3 is 16 amino acids.

The gene calls are TRBV27 and TRBJ2-7, with 9 nucleotides matching TRBD1. The V segment lost 3 bases and the J segment 3 bases; nucleotides outside the gene matches: 6. This CDR3 contains 15 residues. Germline V gene lookup returns CDR1 MNHEY and CDR2 SMNVEV (reference sequence). The CDR3 DNA is TGTGCCAGCAGTTTCTCCGGGACAGGGATCTACGAGCAGTACTTC. It translates to CASSFSGTGIYEQYF.

The chain carries TRBV5-8 and TRBJ1-2, with 7 bases lining up with TRBD1. Germline values: CDR1 SGHTS, CDR2 YDEGEE. The CDR3 length is 17 residues. Trimming cost V 4 bases and J 1 base; bases outside gene matches: 13. Here the CDR3 reads CASSAGTVTFLNYGYTF. The CDR3 coding sequence is TGTGCCAGCAGCGCTGGGACAGTAACGTTCCTTAACTATGGCTACACCTTC.

The V gene is TRBV28, the J gene TRBJ1-1; D is perhaps TRBD1 (5 bases). Trimming shortened V by 5 bases and J by 3 bases, and 19 bases separated the two germline ends. Looked up from germline, CDR1 is MDHEN and CDR2 is SYDVKM. This CDR3 comprises 16 residues. CDR3 amino acids: CASSPPPGGPDTEAFF. In nucleotides, the CDR3 is TGTGCCAGCAGTCCCCCCCCGGGGGGACCCGACACTGAAGCTTTCTTT.

The chain couples TRBV4-2 to TRBJ1-2, with D possibly TRBD1 on 5 matching bases. The CDR3 contains 12 residues. CDR1 is LGHNA and CDR2 is YNFKEQ in the germline V gene. The germline V and J ends were trimmed by 5 bases and 8 bases, with 12 bases remaining between them. The CDR3 loop reads CASSSQGEGYTF. The CDR3 DNA follows: TGTGCCAGCAGCTCTCAGGGTGAGGGCTACACCTTC.

The J gene is TRBJ1-3, the V gene TRBV7-9; TRBD1 aligns across 8 bases. With V trimmed by 5 bases and J by 3 bases, 6 bases remained unmatched. CDR1 and CDR2 from the germline V gene are SEHNR and FQNEAQ (reference sequence). The CDR3 extends over 15 amino acids. The CDR3 coding sequence is TGTGCCAGCAGCCTGACAGGGGTTTATGGAAACACCATATATTTT. Residues: CASSLTGVYGNTIYF. Full variable domain (missing parts from reference TRBV7-9 and TRBJ1-3): DTGVSQNPRHKITKRGQNVTFRCDPISEHNRLYWYRQTLGQGPEFLTYFQNEAQLEKSRLLSDRFSAERPKGSFSTLEIQRTEQGDSAMYLCASSLTGVYGNTIYFGEGSWLTVV.

In this sample, this clone turned up once. The chain couples TRBV19 to TRBJ2-7; 8 nucleotides match TRBD2. Germline trimming cut 5 bases from V and 5 bases from J; bases unmatched to any gene: 11. CDR1 and CDR2 from the germline V gene are LNHDA and SQIVND (reference sequence). The CDR3 is 15 residues long. The CDR3 bases are TGTGCCAGTAGTGAACGGACTAGCCCGCCGGACGAGCAGTACTTC. It encodes CASSERTSPPDEQYF.

The count of this clone is one. The chain has TRBV5-1 and TRBJ2-1, with 9 bases lining up with TRBD1. Per germline, CDR1 SGHRS and CDR2 YFSETQ. The CDR3 extends over 15 amino acids. Trimming cost V 5 bases and J 7 bases; bases outside gene matches: 10. CDR3 bases: TGCGCCAGCAGGTACACAGGGGGCCTAAAAAATGAGCAGTTCTTC. It encodes CASRYTGGLKNEQFF.

This clone has only a few counts. The CDR3 sequence is CASSQELTGVTEAFF. The CDR3 DNA reads as TGCGCCAGCAGCCAAGAACTGACAGGGGTCACTGAAGCTTTCTTT. The chain couples TRBV4-3 to TRBJ1-1, with TRBD1 matching 8 bases. The CDR3 sequence is 15 residues long. In germline, CDR1 is LGHNA, CDR2 YSLEER. The trim removed 0 bases at V and 4 bases at J, leaving 4 bases unmatched.

The chain joins TRBV6-5 to TRBJ2-3; 7 positions match TRBD1. Trimming at V came to 7 bases and at J to 0 bases, leaving 7 bases not matched to a gene. Germline lookup yields CDR1 MNHEY and CDR2 SVGAGI. There are 15 residues in the CDR3. The CDR3 DNA follows: TGTGCCAGCACGGAAGTCAGGGGGAGCACAGATACGCAGTATTTT. Amino acid sequence: CASTEVRGSTDTQYF.

The rearrangement uses TRBV7-2 and TRBJ1-5; D is undetermined. V was trimmed by 5 bases and J by 7 bases, leaving 15 bases between them. The CDR3 has 14 residues. Germline assignment: CDR1 SGHTA and CDR2 FQGNSA. The CDR3 is CASSRDNQPQPQHF. The CDR3 region has the DNA TGTGCCAGCAGCCGTGACAACCAACCCCAGCCCCAGCATTTT.

The V call is TRBV19, the J call TRBJ2-3, with 9 nucleotides matching TRBD2. CDR1 and CDR2 from the germline V gene are LNHDA and SQIVND (reference sequence). Trimming took 2 bases from V and 5 from J; bases not matched to a gene: 11. The CDR3 has 17 residues. The CDR3 DNA reads TGTGCCAGTAGTATAAGGCTAGCGGGAATTGTGAGAGATACGCAGTATTTT. It specifies CASSIRLAGIVRDTQYF.

This clone was observed a few times. As DNA, the CDR3 is TGCGCCAGCGAAACGGGGGTCGGCACCGGGGAGCTGTTTTTT. This translates into CASETGVGTGELFF. The chain couples TRBV5-1 to TRBJ2-2, with a weak D call TRBD2 (6 bases). There are 14 residues in the CDR3. The germline V gene has CDR1 SGHRS and CDR2 YFSETQ. Trimming shortened V by 7 bases and J by 4 bases, and 14 bases separated the two germline ends.

The V gene is TRBV6-5, the J gene TRBJ2-5; 9 nucleotides agree with TRBD2. The CDR3 totals 11 residues. V trimming: 10 bases; J trimming: 5 bases; junction bases outside the gene matches: 2. The germline V gene has CDR1 MNHEY and CDR2 SVGAGI. The CDR3 loop is CAIGLAETQYF. The CDR3 coding sequence is TGTGCCATCGGACTAGCGGAGACCCAGTACTTC.

The chain employs TRBV5-1 and TRBJ2-5; 9 bases are shared with TRBD1. Germline V gene sequence: CDR1 SGHRS, CDR2 YFSETQ. The ends lost 4 bases at V and 11 bases at J; junction bases unmatched: 18. The CDR3 runs to 16 residues. The CDR3 sequence is CASSRPQGASLVQQYF. The CDR3 bases are TGCGCCAGCAGCCGACCACAGGGGGCCTCACTTGTCCAGCAGTACTTC.

This rearrangement joins TRBV2 to TRBJ1-1; 7 bases fit TRBD1. Per the germline V gene, CDR1 is SNHLY and CDR2 is FYNNEI. The CDR3 has 13 amino acids. The V and J ends lost 6 bases and 1 base, in that order; junction bases with no gene match: 2. The CDR3: CASRDRRNTEAFF. The CDR3 nucleotides read TGTGCCAGCAGGGACAGGCGGAACACTGAAGCTTTCTTT. Supplemented by reference TRBV2 and TRBJ1-1, the full variable domain reads EPEVTQTPSHQVTQMGQEVILRCVPISNHLYFYWYRQILGQKVEFLVSFYNNEISEKSEIFDDQFSVERPDGSNFTLKIRSTKLEDSAMYFCASRDRRNTEAFFGQGTRLTVV.